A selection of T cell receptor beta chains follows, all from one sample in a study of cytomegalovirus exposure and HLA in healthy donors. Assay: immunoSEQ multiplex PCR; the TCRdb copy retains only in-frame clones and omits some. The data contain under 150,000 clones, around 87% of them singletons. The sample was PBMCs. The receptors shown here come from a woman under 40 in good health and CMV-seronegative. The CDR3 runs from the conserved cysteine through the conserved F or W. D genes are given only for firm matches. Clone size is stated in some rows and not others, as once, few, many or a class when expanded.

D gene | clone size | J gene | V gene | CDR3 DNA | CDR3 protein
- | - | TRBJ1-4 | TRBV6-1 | TGTGCCAGCAGGCGACAGATTGCAACTAATGAAAAACTGTTTTTT | CASRRQIATNEKLFF
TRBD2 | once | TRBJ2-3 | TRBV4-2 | TGTGCCAGCAGCCCTGGACTAGCGGCAGATACGCAGTATTTT | CASSPGLAADTQYF
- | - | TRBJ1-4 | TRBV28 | TGTGCCAGCAGTTTAAGGAGCGGAGTCAGCCTAAGTGAAAAACTGTTTTTT | CASSLRSGVSLSEKLFF
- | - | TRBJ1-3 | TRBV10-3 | TGTGCCATCAGTGAGTCGGCAGGACACTACACCATATATTTT | CAISESAGHYTIYF
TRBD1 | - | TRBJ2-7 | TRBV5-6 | TGTGCCAGCAGCGCGACAGGGGCCTCCTACGAGCAGTACTTC | CASSATGASYEQYF
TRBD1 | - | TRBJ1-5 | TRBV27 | TGTGCCAGCAGTTTATCGACAGGGGGCAGCAATCAGCCCCAGCATTTT | CASSLSTGGSNQPQHF
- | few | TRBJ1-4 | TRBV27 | TGTGCCAGCAGTCCCGGGATGAGTGAAAAACTGTTTTTT | CASSPGMSEKLFF
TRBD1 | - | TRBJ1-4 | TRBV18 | TGTGCCAGCTCATCGACAGGGGGCTATGAAAAACTGTTTTTT | CASSSTGGYEKLFF
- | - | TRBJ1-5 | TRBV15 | TGTGCCACCAGCAGGGCTGGGGGGACTGGGCCCTTATATAGCAATCAGCCCCAGCATTTT | CATSRAGGTGPLYSNQPQHF
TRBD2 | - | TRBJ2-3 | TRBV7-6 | TGTGCCAGCAGCTTAGCGCTCCTAGCGGGGGGGAACACAGATACGCAGTATTTT | CASSLALLAGGNTDTQYF
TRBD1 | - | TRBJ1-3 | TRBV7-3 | TGTGCCAGCAGCCCAACAGGGGGTGAGAGGCCCATATATTTT | CASSPTGGERPIYF
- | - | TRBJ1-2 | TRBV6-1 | TGTGCCAGCAGTGAAGTTTTCCGTCGGGTAGGAGATAATGGCTACACCTTC | CASSEVFRRVGDNGYTF
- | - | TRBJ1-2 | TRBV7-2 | TGTGCCAGCAGCTTATTGAGGGGAGGTGGCTACACCTTC | CASSLLRGGGYTF